Detailed here is one TCR beta chain. The antigen remains unidentified. Primers: 60 Vbeta forward and 13 Jbeta reverse. Assay: immunoSEQ multiplex PCR; the TCRdb copy retains only in-frame clones and omits some. The sample has about 68,000 clones; about 81% are singletons. This sample stems from a study of cytomegalovirus exposure and HLA in healthy donors. General study points: The study put around 180 TCR beta chains on its list as cytomegalovirus-associated. TCR beta V- and J-gene trimming, according to a later analysis, was linked to a missense DCLRE1C variant. Most TCR beta V segments were productive about 90% or about 30% of the time in an earlier analysis.

Germline V gene lookup returns CDR1 MNHNS and CDR2 SASEGT. The CDR3 has 16 residues. The V and J ends lost 1 base and 0 bases respectively, with 12 bases between them. Sequencing was done on a sample of PBMCs. This TCR was recovered from a human donor in good health. This rearrangement joins TRBV6-1 to TRBJ1-2; D unresolved. In nucleotides, the CDR3 is TGTGCCAGCAGTGAAGGGGTTCAGCGTCCTAACTATGGCTACACCTTC. Translation: CASSEGVQRPNYGYTF.